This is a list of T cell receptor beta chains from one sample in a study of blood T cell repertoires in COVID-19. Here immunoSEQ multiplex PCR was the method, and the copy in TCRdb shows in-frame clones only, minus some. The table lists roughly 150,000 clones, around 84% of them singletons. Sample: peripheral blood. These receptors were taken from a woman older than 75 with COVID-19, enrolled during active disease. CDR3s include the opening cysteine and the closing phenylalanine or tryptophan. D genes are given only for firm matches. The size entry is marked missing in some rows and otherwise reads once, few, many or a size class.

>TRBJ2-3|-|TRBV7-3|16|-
CASSLGGGPPTDTQYF
TGTGCCAGCAGCCTCGGAGGGGGCCCACCCACAGATACGCAGTATTTT
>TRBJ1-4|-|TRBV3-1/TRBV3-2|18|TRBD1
CASSTRDRVNGLSEKLFF
TGTGCCAGCAGCACCCGGGACAGGGTAAACGGGTTAAGTGAAAAACTGTTTTTT
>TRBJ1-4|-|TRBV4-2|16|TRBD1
CASSQGSGQGHEKLFF
TGTGCCAGCAGCCAAGGATCTGGACAGGGACATGAAAAACTGTTTTTT
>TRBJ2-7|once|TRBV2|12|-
CASSGVAGEQYF
TGTGCCAGCAGCGGGGTAGCCGGCGAGCAGTACTTC
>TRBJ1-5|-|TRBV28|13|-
CASSPGPNQPQHF
TGTGCCAGCAGTCCTGGCCCCAATCAGCCCCAGCATTTT
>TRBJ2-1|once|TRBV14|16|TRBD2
CASSQVRAGEGNEQFF
TGTGCCAGCAGCCAAGTCCGCGCGGGAGAAGGCAATGAGCAGTTCTTC
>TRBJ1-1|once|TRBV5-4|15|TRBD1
CASSLQGALVTEAFF
TGTGCCAGCAGCTTACAGGGGGCACTGGTCACTGAAGCTTTCTTT
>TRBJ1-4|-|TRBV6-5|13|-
CAIGEKGNKGLFF
TGTGCCATCGGGGAGAAGGGAAATAAAGGGCTGTTTTTT
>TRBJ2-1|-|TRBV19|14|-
CASSIFSGHNEQFF
TGTGCCAGTAGTATTTTTTCAGGGCACAATGAGCAGTTCTTC
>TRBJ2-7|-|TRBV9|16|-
CASSVGAVGQSYEQYF
TGTGCCAGCAGCGTAGGGGCAGTTGGACAGTCCTACGAGCAGTACTTC
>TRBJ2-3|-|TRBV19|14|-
CASSTATLAHTQYF
TGTGCCAGTAGTACCGCTACACTAGCACATACGCAGTATTTT
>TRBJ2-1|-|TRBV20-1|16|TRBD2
CSASKISGSSYNEQFF
TGCAGTGCTAGTAAGATTAGCGGGAGCTCCTACAATGAGCAGTTCTTC
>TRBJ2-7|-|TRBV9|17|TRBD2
CASSLRTSGRGKYEQYF
TGTGCCAGCAGCCTACGGACTAGCGGGAGAGGTAAATACGAGCAGTACTTC
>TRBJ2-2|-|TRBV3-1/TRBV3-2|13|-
CASSQRIAGELFF
TGTGCCAGCAGTCAACGTATCGCCGGGGAGCTGTTTTTT
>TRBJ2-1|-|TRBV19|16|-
CASTSSRASSYNEQFF
TGTGCCAGTACCTCCAGCAGGGCTAGCTCCTACAATGAGCAGTTCTTC
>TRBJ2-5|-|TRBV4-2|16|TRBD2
CASSQERGAGQETQYF
TGTGCCAGCAGCCAAGAGCGGGGAGCGGGGCAAGAGACCCAGTACTTC
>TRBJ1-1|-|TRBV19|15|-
CASSRSRFMNTEAFF
TGTGCCAGTAGTCGGAGTCGGTTTATGAACACTGAAGCTTTCTTT
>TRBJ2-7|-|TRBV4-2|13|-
CASSQGQDREQYF
TGTGCCAGCAGCCAAGGACAGGATCGCGAGCAGTACTTC
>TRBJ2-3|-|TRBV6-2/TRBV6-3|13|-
CASSYFAPDTQYF
TGTGCCAGCAGTTATTTTGCGCCAGATACGCAGTATTTT
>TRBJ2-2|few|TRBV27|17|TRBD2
CASVGLAAGEIAGELFF
TGTGCCAGCGTTGGCTTGGCGGCGGGAGAGATTGCCGGGGAGCTGTTTTTT
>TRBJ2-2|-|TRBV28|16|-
CASSLLGATNTGELFF
TGTGCCAGCAGTTTATTGGGGGCAACGAACACCGGGGAGCTGTTTTTT
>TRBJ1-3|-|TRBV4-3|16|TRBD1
CASSQRDRGAGNTIYF
TGCGCCAGCAGCCAACGCGACAGGGGAGCTGGAAACACCATATATTTT
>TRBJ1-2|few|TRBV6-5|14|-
CASRSPGSRGGYTF
TGTGCCAGCAGGTCACCGGGGTCCCGGGGGGGCTACACCTTC
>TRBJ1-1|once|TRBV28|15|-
CATITGTAGNTEAFF
TGTGCCACCATTACAGGGACGGCCGGGAACACTGAAGCTTTCTTT
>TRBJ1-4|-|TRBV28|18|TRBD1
CASRRGQGALWVLEKLFF
TGTGCCAGCAGGCGGGGACAGGGGGCCTTATGGGTTTTGGAAAAACTGTTTTTT
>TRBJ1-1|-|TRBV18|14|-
CASSPAGKNTEAFF
TGTGCCAGCTCACCCGCCGGGAAGAACACTGAAGCTTTCTTT
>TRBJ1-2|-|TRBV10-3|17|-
CAISQTENKKYNYGYTF
TGTGCCATCAGCCAGACAGAGAACAAAAAATATAACTATGGCTACACCTTC
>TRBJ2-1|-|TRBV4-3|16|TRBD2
CASSPRGSGGTNEQFF
TGCGCCAGCAGCCCGAGGGGCTCGGGGGGAACGAATGAGCAGTTCTTC
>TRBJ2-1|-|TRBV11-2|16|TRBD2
CASSLLSSGSSYEQFF
TGTGCCAGCAGCTTACTCTCTAGCGGGAGCTCCTATGAGCAGTTCTTC
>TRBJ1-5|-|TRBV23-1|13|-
CASSRRVDQPQHF
TGCGCCAGCAGTCGGAGGGTAGATCAGCCCCAGCATTTT
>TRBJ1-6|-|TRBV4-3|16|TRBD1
CASSQSPGTADSPLHF
TGCGCCAGCAGCCAATCCCCCGGGACAGCAGACTCACCCCTCCACTTT
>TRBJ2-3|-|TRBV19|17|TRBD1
CASSPRTGARLTDTQYF
TGTGCCAGTAGTCCAAGGACAGGGGCTCGGTTGACAGATACGCAGTATTTT
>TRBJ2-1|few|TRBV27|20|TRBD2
CASSPRGRGSGRAAVNEQFF
TGTGCCAGCAGTCCTCGGGGTCGTGGTAGCGGGAGGGCCGCGGTAAATGAGCAGTTCTTC
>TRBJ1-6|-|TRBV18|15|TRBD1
CASSPPGQGNSPLHF
TGTGCCAGCTCACCACCGGGACAGGGTAATTCACCCCTCCACTTT
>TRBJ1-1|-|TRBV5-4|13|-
CASSPRFHTEAFF
TGTGCCAGCAGTCCGAGGTTTCATACTGAAGCTTTCTTT
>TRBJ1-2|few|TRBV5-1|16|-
CASSLAGMRAINGYTF
TGCGCCAGCAGCTTGGCCGGAATGCGGGCTATTAATGGCTACACCTTC
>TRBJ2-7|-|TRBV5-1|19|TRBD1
CASSWAGTGTDRDGTEQYF
TGCGCCAGCAGCTGGGCTGGGACAGGGACAGACCGGGACGGCACCGAGCAGTACTTC
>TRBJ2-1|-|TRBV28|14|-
CASVDSSSYNEQFF
TGTGCCAGCGTAGACTCTAGCTCCTACAATGAGCAGTTCTTC
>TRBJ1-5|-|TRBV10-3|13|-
CAISDSRDQPQHF
TGTGCCATCAGTGATTCCAGGGATCAGCCCCAGCATTTT
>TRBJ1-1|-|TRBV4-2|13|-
CASSTRDDGEAFF
TGTGCCAGCAGCACGCGGGACGACGGGGAAGCTTTCTTT
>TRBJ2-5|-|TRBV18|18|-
CASSPPKGFEGDQETQYF
TGTGCCAGCTCACCACCGAAAGGGTTTGAAGGGGACCAAGAGACCCAGTACTTC
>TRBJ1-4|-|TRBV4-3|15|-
CASSQAGSSNEKLFF
TGCGCCAGCAGCCAGGCCGGGTCCTCTAATGAAAAACTGTTTTTT